The clone carrying this TCR beta chain showed up just a few times. Its antigen is still unknown. Just one base apart from a much larger clone, this may be a read error. This sample stems from a study of blood T cells in healthy people across ages. A J-beta primer mix and a sample-barcoded 5' primer were used in a second PCR of about 7 to 12 cycles. Every sample produced at least 2.5 million CDR3-containing paired-end reads. TCRdb processed the 5' RACE reads anew with MiXCR; each CDR3 protein has one entry. The table records 1.5 million to 2 million distinct CDR3 sequences, 35% to 50% of them present only once. There are 12 residues in the CDR3. Trimming took off 3 bases at V and 4 bases at J, with 8 bases between the two ends. Germline CDR1 is SQVTM and CDR2 is ANQGSEA. General observations from the study: Older age went with lower TCR beta diversity per million T cells, in a roughly linear way.

V gene TRBV29-1 combines with J gene TRBJ2-3; D is ambiguous. The sequenced sample was blood. The receptor was isolated from a human donor in good health. Here the CDR3 DNA reads TGCAGCGTTGATGATGGCGCAGATACGCAGTATTTT. This gives the protein CSVDDGADTQYF.